The 27 T cell receptor beta chains in this list originate from one sample, sequenced in a study of blood T cell repertoires in COVID-19. TCRdb's copy holds only in-frame clones and misses some; the assay was immunoSEQ multiplex PCR. The top ten hold about 2.5% of the sample, which has over 75,000 clones, 75% to 95% seen once. Sequenced: peripheral blood. These receptors were taken from a human donor with active COVID-19. The donor label of this sample is uncertain.

The chain has TRBV13 and TRBJ2-7, with 9 nucleotides matching TRBD2. V lost 5 bases, J lost 2 bases, and 7 bases stayed unmatched. Germline loops: CDR1 PRHDT, CDR2 FYEKMQ (reference sequence). The CDR3 loop spans 15 amino acids. CDR3 DNA sequence: TGTGCCAGCAGCCAAAGGGGCGGGGGGGCCTACGAGCAGTACTTC. Residues: CASSQRGGGAYEQYF.

The V call is TRBV7-8, the J call TRBJ2-7; 9 bases line up with TRBD2. This CDR3 is 20 amino acids long. The V segment lost 0 bases and the J segment 4 bases; nucleotides outside the gene matches: 19. Germline-derived CDR1 and CDR2 are SGHVS and FQNEAQ. CDR3 protein: CASSLAGAGGASVKRYEQYF. The CDR3 coding sequence is TGTGCCAGCAGCTTAGCGGGGGCGGGGGGGGCCTCCGTAAAAAGATACGAGCAGTACTTC.

This rearrangement joins TRBV25-1 to TRBJ2-5; 8 bases fit TRBD1. The CDR3 runs to 16 residues. The V and J ends lost 3 bases and 4 bases, in that order; junction bases with no gene match: 10. Germline-derived CDR1 and CDR2 are MGHDK and SYGVNS. The CDR3 loop reads CASSDWQGANSETQYF. CDR3 DNA: TGTGCCAGCAGTGATTGGCAGGGGGCGAACTCAGAGACCCAGTACTTC. The entire variable domain, with the rest obtained from reference TRBV25-1 and TRBJ2-5, is as follows: EADIYQTPRYLVIGTGKKITLECSQTMGHDKMYWYQQDPGMELHLIHYSYGVNSTEKGDLSSESTVSRIRTEHFPLTLESARPSHTSQYLCASSDWQGANSETQYFGPGTRLLVL.

The V gene is TRBV29-1, the J gene TRBJ1-1; D is perhaps TRBD1 (5 bases). V was pared by 6 bases and J by 2 bases, with 13 bases between. In germline, CDR1 is SQVTM, CDR2 ANQGSEA. This CDR3 comprises 13 residues. This chain's CDR3 is CSVERQLNTEAFF. CDR3 nucleotides: TGCAGCGTCGAAAGACAGCTCAACACTGAAGCTTTCTTT.

This clone showed up just once. The chain uses TRBV5-4 and TRBJ1-1; TRBD1 matches at 7 bases. There are 15 residues in the CDR3. Germline V lookup: CDR1 SGHNT, CDR2 YYREEE (reference sequence). V lost 2 bases and J lost 3; bases outside the gene matches: 7. CDR3 residues: CASSLYRGMDTEAFF. CDR3 nucleotides: TGTGCCAGCAGCTTATACAGGGGAATGGACACTGAAGCTTTCTTT.

This chain connects TRBV25-1 to TRBJ1-2; D remains unclear. V lost 3 bases and J 8 bases, leaving 10 bases between the germline ends. This CDR3 has 12 residues. Germline V gives CDR1 MGHDK, CDR2 SYGVNS. For the CDR3, the DNA is TGTGCCAGCAGTGACACTATGCTGGGCTACACCTTC. Encoded protein: CASSDTMLGYTF.

This chain links TRBV19 with TRBJ1-1; D remains ambiguous. This CDR3 is built from 13 residues. The V end was cut by 10 bases, the J end by 5 bases, with 17 bases between. Germline V gives CDR1 LNHDA, CDR2 SQIVND (reference sequence). This CDR3 is CATSRPGSTEAFF. The CDR3 nucleotides read TGTGCCACCTCCCGCCCGGGGAGTACTGAAGCTTTCTTT.

V and J are TRBV9 and TRBJ2-1; 8 bases map to TRBD2. Germline V gene data show CDR1 as SGDLS and CDR2 as YYNGEE. The junction had 15 bases not matched to a gene; V was cut back by 3 bases and J by 10 bases. The CDR3 has 16 amino acids. This CDR3 is CASSAEGTRVRQEQFF. Here the CDR3 DNA reads TGTGCCAGCAGCGCAGAGGGGACTAGAGTTCGCCAGGAGCAGTTCTTC.

The chain is built from TRBV7-3 and TRBJ2-2; TRBD1 matches 9 bases. The V gene end was trimmed by 5 bases and the J gene end by 2 bases; junction bases not matched to a gene: 9. There are 17 residues in the CDR3. In germline, CDR1 is SGHTA, CDR2 FQGTGA. CDR3: CASSQTGGSENTGELFF. CDR3 coding DNA: TGTGCCAGCAGCCAGACAGGGGGTTCGGAAAACACCGGGGAGCTGTTTTTT.

The genes are TRBV9 and TRBJ1-3, with 11 bases lining up with TRBD1. V was pared by 2 bases and J by 9 bases, with 7 bases of the junction left unmatched. The CDR3 contains 15 residues. Germline CDR1 is SGDLS and CDR2 is YYNGEE. The CDR3 loop reads CASSVSGTGGGTIYF. In DNA, the CDR3 is TGTGCCAGCAGCGTGTCCGGGACAGGGGGTGGCACCATATATTTT.

The rearrangement joins TRBV13 to TRBJ2-7; TRBD1 might be the D (6 bases). From germline, CDR1 is PRHDT and CDR2 FYEKMQ (reference sequence). Trimming stripped 4 bases from V and 0 bases from J, with 19 bases between. CDR3 length: 17 amino acids. The CDR3 DNA is TGTGCCAGCAGCTCCGGGACATCCGGCGTTTACTCCTACGAGCAGTACTTC. It translates to CASSSGTSGVYSYEQYF.

In this sample, this clone turned up once. This chain links TRBV6-5 with TRBJ1-1; 8 bases line up with TRBD1. Germline V gene data show CDR1 as MNHEY and CDR2 as SVGAGI. V gave up 6 bases and J gave up 0 bases; unmatched junction bases: 3. This CDR3 region has 14 residues. As DNA, the CDR3 is TGTGCCAGCAGCCCAGGGGGCGTGAACACTGAAGCTTTCTTT. Translating it yields CASSPGGVNTEAFF.

This chain links TRBV19 with TRBJ2-1; D not certain. Trimming took 5 bases from V and 9 from J, leaving 14 bases between them. Germline CDR1 is LNHDA and CDR2 is SQIVND (reference sequence). This CDR3 is 13 amino acids long. The DNA for the CDR3 is TGTGCCAGTAGTCAGACCGGAACGGGTGAGCAGTTCTTC. Its translation: CASSQTGTGEQFF. The full variable domain, with the rest looked up from reference TRBV19 and TRBJ2-1, is DGGITQSPKYLFRKEGQNVTLSCEQNLNHDAMYWYRQDPGQGLRLIYYSQIVNDFQKGDIAEGYSVSREKKESFPLTVTSAQKNPTAFYLCASSQTGTGEQFFGPGTRLTVL.

This chain connects TRBV6-6 to TRBJ1-1; D perhaps matches TRBD1 (5 bases). The germline V and J ends were trimmed by 6 bases and 8 bases, with 16 bases remaining between them. The CDR3 sequence is 13 residues long. Per the germline V gene, CDR1 is MNHNY and CDR2 is SVGAGI (reference sequence). The CDR3 DNA is TGTGCCAGCAGCACTTGGGGGGGAAGCGAAGCTTTCTTT. Its protein product is CASSTWGGSEAFF.

The chain couples TRBV5-1 to TRBJ2-7, with D possibly being TRBD1 (5 bases). The V and J ends lost 7 bases and 2 bases respectively, with 16 bases between them. Germline CDR1 and CDR2: SGHRS and YFSETQ. CDR3 length: 14 residues. Here the CDR3 DNA reads TGCGCCAGCCCTTTGACAGAAGAGCCCTACGAGCAGTACTTC. Translation: CASPLTEEPYEQYF.

The rearrangement joins TRBV6-4 to TRBJ2-1, with D unresolved. Trimming removed 0 bases from V and 5 bases from J, with 11 bases in between. The CDR3 totals 15 residues. Germline V gene data show CDR1 as MRHNA and CDR2 as SNTAGT. The CDR3 loop is CASSDSASAHNEQFF. For the CDR3, the DNA is TGTGCCAGCAGTGACTCGGCTAGTGCTCACAATGAGCAGTTCTTC.

This CDR3 is CASSGSRRVGVDTEAFF. The DNA of the CDR3 is TGCGCCAGCAGTGGGTCCCGCAGGGTAGGGGTCGACACTGAAGCTTTCTTT. The J gene is TRBJ1-1, the V gene TRBV10-2, with D possibly TRBD1 on 5 matching bases. The V end lost 4 bases, the J end lost 3 bases, and 21 bases lay between the germline ends. CDR1 is WSHSY and CDR2 is SAAADI in the germline V gene. CDR3 length equals 17 residues.

This clone was seen once. V gene TRBV5-4 combines with J gene TRBJ2-3; 8 bases agree with TRBD2. CDR3 length: 16 amino acids. CDR1 and CDR2 from the germline V gene are SGHNT and YYREEE (reference sequence). The V and J ends lost 3 bases and 6 bases, in that order; junction bases with no gene match: 12. CDR3 in amino acids: CASSWVRAGAGDTQYF. In DNA, the CDR3 is TGTGCCAGCAGCTGGGTAAGAGCGGGGGCCGGCGATACGCAGTATTTT.

The chain carries TRBV6-5 and TRBJ2-2, with D uncertain. The germline V and J ends were trimmed by 4 bases and 9 bases, with 6 bases remaining between them. This CDR3 is 11 amino acids long. Germline V lookup: CDR1 MNHEY, CDR2 SVGAGI. Written as DNA, the CDR3 is TGTGCCAGCAGTTCCCTCCGGGAGCTGTTTTTT. It specifies CASSSLRELFF.

This clone has only one observation. V and J are TRBV6-5 and TRBJ2-3; 8 positions match TRBD2. Unmatched junction bases numbered 11, after V lost 6 bases and J lost 6 bases. The CDR3 totals 15 residues. Germline V gene data show CDR1 as MNHEY and CDR2 as SVGAGI. The CDR3 is CASRRLAGERDTQYF. The CDR3 DNA follows: TGTGCCAGCAGGAGGCTAGCGGGTGAGAGGGATACGCAGTATTTT.

The V call is TRBV6-5, the J call TRBJ2-2; 10 bases match TRBD2. Germline V gene data show CDR1 as MNHEY and CDR2 as SVGAGI. This CDR3 has 15 amino acids. J was trimmed by 6 bases and V by 5 bases; bases with no gene match: 6. CDR3 amino acids: CASSIKAGGPGELFF. The CDR3 nucleotides read TGTGCCAGCAGTATCAAAGCGGGGGGGCCCGGGGAGCTGTTTTTT.

This clone was counted a single time. This chain joins TRBV28 and TRBJ1-3, with TRBD1 identical over 7 bases. With 5 bases clipped from V and 0 bases from J, the junction kept 7 bases outside the gene matches. Per germline, CDR1 MDHEN and CDR2 SYDVKM. The CDR3 covers 16 residues. CDR3 sequence (DNA): TGTGCCAGCAGTGTACCGGGACAGCCCTCTGGAAACACCATATATTTT. It codes for CASSVPGQPSGNTIYF.

The chain recombines TRBV6-6 with TRBJ2-1; 8 positions agree with TRBD2. V dropped 2 bases and J dropped 7; count of bases not matched to a gene: 4. The germline gives CDR1 MNHNY, CDR2 SVGAGI (reference sequence). The CDR3 sequence is 14 residues long. CDR3 sequence (DNA): TGTGCCAGCAGTTACCCGGGAGGGGGGAATGAGCAGTTCTTC. Translating gives CASSYPGGGNEQFF.

This rearrangement joins TRBV19 to TRBJ2-7; tentative D call: TRBD1 (6 bases). The V end lost 6 bases, the J end lost 4 bases, and 13 bases lay between the germline ends. The germline V gene encodes CDR1 LNHDA and CDR2 SQIVND (reference sequence). The CDR3 totals 13 residues. CDR3 coding DNA: TGTGCCAGTAGCCACAGACAGGAGTACGAGCAGTACTTC. This encodes CASSHRQEYEQYF.

The rearrangement links TRBV6-5 to TRBJ1-5; D unclear. The CDR3 is made up of 15 amino acids. Germline-derived CDR1 and CDR2 are MNHEY and SVGAGI. Trimming left V 6 bases short and J 5 bases short, with 17 bases between. The CDR3 DNA reads TGTGCCAGCAGCCCCCTATACAGACCCTATCAGCCCCAGCATTTT. This gives the protein CASSPLYRPYQPQHF.

V is TRBV7-2 and J is TRBJ2-5; TRBD2 matches 13 bases. Germline CDR1 reads SGHTA; CDR2 reads FQGNSA. The V gene end was trimmed by 5 bases and the J gene end by 5 bases; junction bases not matched to a gene: 8. This CDR3 has 16 residues. CDR3 amino acids: CASSAQLAGGQETQYF. DNA of the CDR3: TGTGCCAGCAGCGCGCAACTAGCGGGGGGGCAGGAGACCCAGTACTTC. The full variable domain, with the rest looked up from reference TRBV7-2 and TRBJ2-5, is GAGVSQSPSNKVTEKGKDVELRCDPISGHTALYWYRQSLGQGLEFLIYFQGNSAPDKSGLPSDRFSAERTGGSVSTLTIQRTQQEDSAVYLCASSAQLAGGQETQYFGPGTRLLVL.

This clone came up once. The V and J genes are TRBV6-2 or TRBV6-3 and TRBJ1-1, with D possibly being TRBD1 (5 bases). The CDR3 spans 14 residues. V lost 5 bases and J 1 base, leaving 11 bases between the germline ends. Germline V gives CDR1 MNHEY, CDR2 SVGEGT. The CDR3 nucleotides are TGTGCCAGCAGTGCGAACAGGCGGAACACTGAAGCTTTCTTT. Translated, it gives CASSANRRNTEAFF.